The entry below gives a single T cell receptor beta chain sequence along with its context. Its antigen is still unknown. The sample is drawn from a study of shared clonotypes between healthy human individuals. Clones were sequenced by immunoSEQ multiplex PCR, and TCRdb holds only the in-frame ones, with some missing. Of about 2.4 million clones in the sample, 90% to 95% were seen once. The V gene end was trimmed by 2 bases and the J gene end by 4 bases; junction bases not matched to a gene: 12. The CDR3 has 18 residues. Germline V gene data show CDR1 as SGHAT and CDR2 as FQNNGV. Regarding the study as a whole: For sorted subsets, rarefaction showed incomplete sequencing despite large depth. Clonotype sharing across a few donors was observed for approximately 5% of naive CD4 clonotypes.

The J gene is TRBJ2-1, the V gene TRBV11-2; 9 bases match TRBD2. The clonotype comes from a man aged 18-30 years in good health. Some clones in this sample may be carry-over from other donors' samples. Sequenced material: naive CD4+ T cells from PBMCs. As for subset: CD45RA+ positively selected. Here the CDR3 reads CASSLYRLAESSYNEQFF. CDR3 nucleotide sequence: TGTGCCAGCAGCTTATATCGACTAGCGGAGTCAAGTTACAATGAGCAGTTCTTC.